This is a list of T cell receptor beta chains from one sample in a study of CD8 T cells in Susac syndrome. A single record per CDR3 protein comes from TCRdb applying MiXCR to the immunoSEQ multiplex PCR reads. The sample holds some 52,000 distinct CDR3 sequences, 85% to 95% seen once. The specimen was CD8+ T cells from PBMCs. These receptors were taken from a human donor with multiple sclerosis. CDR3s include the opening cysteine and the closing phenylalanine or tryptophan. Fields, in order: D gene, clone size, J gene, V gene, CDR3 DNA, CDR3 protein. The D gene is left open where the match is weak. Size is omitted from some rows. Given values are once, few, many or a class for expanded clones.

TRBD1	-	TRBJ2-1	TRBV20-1	TGCAGTGCTAGGAGCCCCGGGACAGACTTTGACAATGAGCAGTTCTTC	CSARSPGTDFDNEQFF
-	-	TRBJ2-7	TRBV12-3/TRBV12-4	TGTGCCAGCAGTTTAGATGGCGCATCCTACGAGCAGTACTTC	CASSLDGASYEQYF
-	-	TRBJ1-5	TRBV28	TGTGCCAGCACCCAAACAGGGTTGGATCAGCCCCAGCATTTT	CASTQTGLDQPQHF
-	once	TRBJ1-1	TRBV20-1	TGCAGTGCTAGACCCCGCGACACTGAAGCTTTCTTT	CSARPRDTEAFF
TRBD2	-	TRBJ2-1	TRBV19	TGTGCCAGTAGTATAATAGGAGCGGGGGGTCTCGATGAGCAGTTCTTC	CASSIIGAGGLDEQFF
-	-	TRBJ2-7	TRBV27	TGTGCCAGTCTACCAGGGGCCTACGAGCAGTACTTC	CASLPGAYEQYF
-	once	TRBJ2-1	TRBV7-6	TGTGCCAGCAGCTCTGGACCCAGCAATGAGCAGTTCTTC	CASSSGPSNEQFF
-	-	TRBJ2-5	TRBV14	TGTGCCAGCAGCCAAGAGAAGGAACCGTTCGAAATCCCCGTGGAGACCCAGTACTTC	CASSQEKEPFEIPVETQYF
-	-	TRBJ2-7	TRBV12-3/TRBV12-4	TGTGCCAGCAGCCCATGGGGGGCGGCCTACGAGCAGTACTTC	CASSPWGAAYEQYF
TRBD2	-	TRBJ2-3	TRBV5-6	TGTGCCAGCAGCTTGGGGGGAGGGGCCACAGATACGCAGTATTTT	CASSLGGGATDTQYF
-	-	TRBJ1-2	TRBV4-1	TGCGCCAGCAGCCAAGGGAGACTGACAGGATTCTATGGCTACACCTTC	CASSQGRLTGFYGYTF
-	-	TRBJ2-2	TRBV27	TGTGCCAGCAGTTTATGGTCGGGGGCCGTCACCGGGGAGCTGTTTTTT	CASSLWSGAVTGELFF
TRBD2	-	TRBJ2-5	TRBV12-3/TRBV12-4	TGTGCCAGCAGTCCCCTGGGCGGGGGAGAGACCCAGTACTTC	CASSPLGGGETQYF
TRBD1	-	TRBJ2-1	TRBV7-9	TGTGCCAGCAGCCGGACAGGGACAGGACGCAATGAGCAGTTCTTC	CASSRTGTGRNEQFF
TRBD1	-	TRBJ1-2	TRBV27	TGTGCCAGCAGTTTATCGGGGACAGATTATTATGGCTACACCTTC	CASSLSGTDYYGYTF
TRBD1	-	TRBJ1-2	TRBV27	TGTGCCAGCAGTCCGCAGGGGGAGCGTTATGGCTACACCTTC	CASSPQGERYGYTF
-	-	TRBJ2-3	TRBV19	TGTGCCAGTAATGGAGAGGAGACAGATACGCAGTATTTT	CASNGEETDTQYF
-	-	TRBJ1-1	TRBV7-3	TGTGCCAGCAGCCCGCGGACTGGTATGAACACTGAAGCTTTCTTT	CASSPRTGMNTEAFF
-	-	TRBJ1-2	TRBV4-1	TGCGCCAGCAGCCAAGATTCCGGGACACTCTATGGCTACACCTTC	CASSQDSGTLYGYTF
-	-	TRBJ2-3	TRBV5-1	TGCGCCAGCAGCTCCGGAGGCGCAGATACGCAGTATTTT	CASSSGGADTQYF
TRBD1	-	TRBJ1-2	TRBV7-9	TGTGCCAGCAGCTTAGGTTCTACAGGGGAAGGGGGCTACACCTTC	CASSLGSTGEGGYTF
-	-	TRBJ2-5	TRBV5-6	TGTGCCAGCAGCGGAACCGACGGATCAGAAGAGACCCAGTACTTC	CASSGTDGSEETQYF
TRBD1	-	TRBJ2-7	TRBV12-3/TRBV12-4	TGTGCCAGCAGTTTGATCGGGACAGGGGCCGACGAGCAGTACTTC	CASSLIGTGADEQYF
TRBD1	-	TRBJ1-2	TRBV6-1	TGTGCCAGCAGTGAATGGGGGGACAGGTACAACTATGGCTACACCTTC	CASSEWGDRYNYGYTF
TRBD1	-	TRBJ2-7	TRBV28	TGTGCCAGCAGTTTCACGACAGGGGGCTATATCTACGAGCAGTACTTC	CASSFTTGGYIYEQYF
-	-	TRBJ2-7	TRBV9	TGTGCCAGCAGCGTAGAACGGTTCTCCTACGAGCAGTACTTC	CASSVERFSYEQYF
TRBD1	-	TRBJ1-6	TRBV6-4	TGTGCCAGCAGTGAATTCCCGACAGGGAATAATTCACCCCTCCACTTT	CASSEFPTGNNSPLHF
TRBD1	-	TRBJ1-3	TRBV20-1	TGCAGTGCTATTGACAGGGATAACGGAAACACCATATATTTT	CSAIDRDNGNTIYF
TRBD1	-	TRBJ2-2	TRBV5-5	TGTGCCAGCAGTTCGGACAGGGGGCAGGACACCGGGGAGCTGTTTTTT	CASSSDRGQDTGELFF
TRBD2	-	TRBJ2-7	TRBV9	TGTGCCAGCAGCGCTAGCGGGGGCCCTTCCTACGAGCAGTACTTC	CASSASGGPSYEQYF
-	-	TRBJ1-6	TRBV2	TGTGCCAGCACCTTCATGAATTCACCCCTCCACTTT	CASTFMNSPLHF
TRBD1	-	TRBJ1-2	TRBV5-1	TGCGCCAGCAGCGTATCACAGGGGGACTCTGGCTACACCTTC	CASSVSQGDSGYTF
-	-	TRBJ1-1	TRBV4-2	TGTGCCAGCAGCCCGACGGACAGCCTCACTGAAGCTTTCTTT	CASSPTDSLTEAFF
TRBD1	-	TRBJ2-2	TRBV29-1	TGCAGCGTTGAGACAGGGGAAGATAACACCGGGGAGCTGTTTTTT	CSVETGEDNTGELFF
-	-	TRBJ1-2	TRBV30	TGTGCCTGGAAAGGGCCATTCGGTGGCTACACCTTC	CAWKGPFGGYTF
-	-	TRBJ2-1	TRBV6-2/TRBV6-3	TGTGCCAGCAGTTACTTTCAGGGGAGTGGTGAGCAGTTCTTC	CASSYFQGSGEQFF
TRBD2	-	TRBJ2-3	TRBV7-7	TGTGCTAGCAGTTTGACTAGCGGGGCCCCCCGGGATACGCAGTATTTT	CASSLTSGAPRDTQYF
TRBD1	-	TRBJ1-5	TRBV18	TGTGCCAGCTCACCACCCCTGGACAGGGGGTTGGGCAATCAGCCCCAGCATTTT	CASSPPLDRGLGNQPQHF
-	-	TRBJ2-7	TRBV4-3	TGCGCCAGCAGCGCAGCCCGATCGGGCTACGAGCAGTACTTC	CASSAARSGYEQYF
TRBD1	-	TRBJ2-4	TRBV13	TGTGCCAGCAGCTCGGGAACAGGGGGCGTAAACATTCAGTACTTC	CASSSGTGGVNIQYF
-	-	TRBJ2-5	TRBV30	TGTGCCTGGAGTGTAGGCCCCGCGGGGTACTTC	CAWSVGPAGYF
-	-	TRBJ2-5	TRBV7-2	TGTGCCAGCAGCTTATCAAGGTCCAGGATGGAGACCCAGTACTTC	CASSLSRSRMETQYF
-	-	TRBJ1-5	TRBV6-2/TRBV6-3	TGTGCCAGCAGTTATCGAATTGACAGCCAGCCCCAGCATTTT	CASSYRIDSQPQHF
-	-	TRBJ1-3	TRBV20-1	TGCAGTGCTAGAGTTCCCACTGGAAACACCATATATTTT	CSARVPTGNTIYF
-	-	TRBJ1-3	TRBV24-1	TGTGCCACCAGTGATCCCGACGGTGACTCTGGAAACACCATATATTTT	CATSDPDGDSGNTIYF
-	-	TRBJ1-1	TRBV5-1	TGCGCCAGCAGCTTGGCCGAGAACACTGAAGCTTTCTTT	CASSLAENTEAFF
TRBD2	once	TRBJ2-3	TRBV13	TGTGCCAGCAGCTCAGCGGGGGGGGAGACAGATACGCAGTATTTT	CASSSAGGETDTQYF
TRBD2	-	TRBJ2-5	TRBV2	TGTGCCAGCAGGGCACTAGCGGGGGGAACAGAGACCCAGTACTTC	CASRALAGGTETQYF
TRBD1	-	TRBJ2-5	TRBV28	TGTGCCAGCAGCCTCGACAGGGAAGGAGAGACCCAGTACTTC	CASSLDREGETQYF
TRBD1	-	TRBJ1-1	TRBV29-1	TGCAGCGTTGAGGAGGACAGGGAGGATATTGAAGCTTTCTTT	CSVEEDREDIEAFF
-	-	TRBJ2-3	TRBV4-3	TGCGCCAGCAGCCAACAGATACGGCCCCCCGGAGCAGGGCCTTATTCCACAGATACGCAGTATTTT	CASSQQIRPPGAGPYSTDTQYF
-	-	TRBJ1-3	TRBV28	TGTGCCAGCAGTGGCAGTGCAGGGGCCCTCTCTGGAAACACCATATATTTT	CASSGSAGALSGNTIYF
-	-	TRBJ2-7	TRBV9	TGTGCCAGCAGCGTAGAAGGGCGGTCCTACGAGCAGTACTTC	CASSVEGRSYEQYF
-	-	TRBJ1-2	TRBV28	TGTGCCAGCAGTTTCTCCAACCTCTATGGCTACACCTTC	CASSFSNLYGYTF
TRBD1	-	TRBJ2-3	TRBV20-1	TGCAGTGCCGATACTGCGGACAGGGGGCAAGATACGCAGTATTTT	CSADTADRGQDTQYF
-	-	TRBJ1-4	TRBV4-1	TGCGCCAGCAGCCAAACTATAAACGGCGAAGAAAAACTGTTTTTT	CASSQTINGEEKLFF
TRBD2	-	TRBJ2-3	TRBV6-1	TGTGCCAGCAGGGGAGCGGGGGGCCCTCGAGTAACTAGCACAGATACGCAGTATTTT	CASRGAGGPRVTSTDTQYF
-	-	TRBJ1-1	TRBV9	TGTGCCAGCAGCATAGGAACGAACACTGAAGCTTTCTTT	CASSIGTNTEAFF
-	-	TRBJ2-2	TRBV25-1	TGTGCCAGCAGTGTCTCCCTAGGGGAACTCAACACCGGGGAGCTGTTTTTT	CASSVSLGELNTGELFF
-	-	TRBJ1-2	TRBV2	TGTGCCAGCAGATTGACGGGATATGGCTACACCTTC	CASRLTGYGYTF